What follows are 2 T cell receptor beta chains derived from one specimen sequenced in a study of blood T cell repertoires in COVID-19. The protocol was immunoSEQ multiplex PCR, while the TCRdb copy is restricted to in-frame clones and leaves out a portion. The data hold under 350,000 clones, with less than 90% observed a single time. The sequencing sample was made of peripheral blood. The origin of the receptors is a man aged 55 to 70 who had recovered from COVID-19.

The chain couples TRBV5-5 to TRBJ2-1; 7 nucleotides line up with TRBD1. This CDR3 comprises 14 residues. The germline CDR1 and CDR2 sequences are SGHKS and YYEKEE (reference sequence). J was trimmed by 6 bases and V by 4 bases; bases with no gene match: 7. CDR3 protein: CASSLGQVGNEQFF. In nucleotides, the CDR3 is TGTGCCAGCAGCCTTGGACAGGTAGGCAATGAGCAGTTCTTC.

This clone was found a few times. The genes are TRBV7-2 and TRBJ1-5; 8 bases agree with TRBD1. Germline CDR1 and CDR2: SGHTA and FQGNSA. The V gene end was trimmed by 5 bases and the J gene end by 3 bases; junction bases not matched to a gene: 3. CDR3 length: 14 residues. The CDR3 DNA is TGTGCCAGCAGCCCGGACAGGGTCAATCAGCCCCAGCATTTT. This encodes CASSPDRVNQPQHF.